The 5 T cell receptor beta chains in this list originate from one sample, sequenced in a study of shared clonotypes between healthy human individuals. Libraries were prepared by immunoSEQ multiplex PCR; TCRdb keeps only in-frame clonotypes and omits some of them. The repertoire holds about 650,000 clones, with less than 97% as singletons. CD45RO-negative, CCR7-selected cells formed the naive CD8 fraction, which excluded terminally differentiated effector memory CD45RA+ cells. The sequencing sample was made of naive CD8+ T cells sorted from blood. The source of these receptors is a woman aged 25-40 years in good health.

The chain carries TRBV6-1 and TRBJ2-1; a possible D gene is TRBD2 (6 bases). Trimming stripped 8 bases from V and 4 bases from J, with 15 bases between. The CDR3 covers 14 residues. The germline V gene has CDR1 MNHNS and CDR2 SASEGT. This CDR3 reads CASSLRETYNEQFF. As DNA, the CDR3 is TGTGCCAGCTCACTTCGGGAGACTTACAATGAGCAGTTCTTC.

This chain connects TRBV5-5 to TRBJ2-7; 9 nucleotides line up with TRBD1. CDR3 length: 17 residues. J was trimmed by 4 bases and V by 0 bases; bases with no gene match: 11. CDR1 is SGHKS, CDR2 YYEKEE, per germline (reference sequence). The CDR3 bases are TGTGCCAGCAGCTTGGGGGGGCCGGGACAGGGACTTTACGAGCAGTACTTC. It specifies CASSLGGPGQGLYEQYF.

The rearrangement uses TRBV5-1 and TRBJ1-1; unclear D gene. Trimming took off 4 bases at V and 2 bases at J, with 9 bases between the two ends. The CDR3 has 13 residues. Per germline, CDR1 SGHRS and CDR2 YFSETQ. CDR3 bases: TGCGCCAGCAGCCCCAGAGTAAACACTGAAGCTTTCTTT. This gives the protein CASSPRVNTEAFF.

A note on this clone: Other DNA sequences in the sample encode the same CDR3. V and J are TRBV5-4 and TRBJ2-1; D is unclear. With 0 bases removed from V and 5 bases from J, the gap between germline ends came to 6 bases. The V gene's germline CDR1 is SGHNT and CDR2 YYREEE (reference sequence). The CDR3 totals 13 residues. The CDR3 DNA reads TGTGCCAGCAGCTTGGGTGAAAACAATGAGCAGTTCTTC. Amino acids: CASSLGENNEQFF.

The genes are TRBV18 and TRBJ2-7, with 7 nucleotides matching TRBD1. J lost 4 bases, V lost 6 bases, and 9 bases had no gene match. The CDR3 has 14 amino acids. Germline V gene sequence: CDR1 KGHSH, CDR2 LQKENI. CDR3 sequence: CASSHRGSRYEQYF. As DNA, the CDR3 is TGTGCCAGCTCCCACAGGGGTAGTAGGTACGAGCAGTACTTC.